Listed below are T cell receptor beta chains from one sample, sequenced in a study of STAT5B mutations in CD4+ large granular lymphocyte leukemia. Repertoires were generated with immunoSEQ multiplex PCR, while TCRdb's copy carries only in-frame clones and drops some. The sample yields approximately 31,000 clones, around 67% seen once. The sequenced sample was CD4+ T cells from blood buffy coats. These receptors were taken from a human donor in good health. CDR3s include the opening cysteine and the closing phenylalanine or tryptophan. A D gene is named only where the DNA matches it firmly. The listing skips clone size in some rows; elsewhere it reads once, few, many or a size class.

CDR3 length	J gene	V gene	D gene	clone size	CDR3 DNA	CDR3 protein
14	TRBJ2-5	TRBV7-9	TRBD2	NA	TGTGCCAGCAGCACGGGGGGGCTCGGAAAGACCCAGTACTTC	CASSTGGLGKTQYF
14	TRBJ2-3	TRBV2	NA	few	TGTGCCAGCAGGGCAGACATTAGCAATCAGCCCCAGTATTTT	CASRADISNQPQYF
15	TRBJ2-7	TRBV15	NA	NA	TGTGCCACCAGCAGAGATCGAGGCACAGCGTACGAGCAGTACTTC	CATSRDRGTAYEQYF
15	TRBJ1-3	TRBV5-1	NA	NA	TGCGCCAGCAGTCTCACAGGGACCTCTGGAAACACCATATATTTT	CASSLTGTSGNTIYF
15	TRBJ2-3	TRBV5-4	NA	NA	TGTGCCAGCAGCGCCTGGCGGGTCTCCACAGATACGCAGTATTTT	CASSAWRVSTDTQYF
11	TRBJ1-3	TRBV19	TRBD1	NA	TGTGCCACTCGGACAGGCAACACCATATATTTT	CATRTGNTIYF
17	TRBJ2-3	TRBV4-2	NA	NA	TGTGCCAGCAGCCAAGACGGGGGGCGGGGAAACCGGGATACGCAGTATTTT	CASSQDGGRGNRDTQYF
14	TRBJ1-5	TRBV10-3	NA	NA	TGTGCCATCAGCTCGGACGGTGGAAATCAGCCCCAGCATTTT	CAISSDGGNQPQHF
15	TRBJ2-7	TRBV4-3	NA	few	TGCGCCAGCAGCCAAGAGTCAGCGCAGGGTTACGAGCAGTACTTC	CASSQESAQGYEQYF
16	TRBJ2-3	TRBV5-5	TRBD2	NA	TGTGCCAGCAGCTTGGCCCCTAGCGGGGGTTGGGATACGCAGTATTTT	CASSLAPSGGWDTQYF
14	TRBJ1-5	TRBV19	NA	NA	TGTGCCAGTAAAGGGAACAGAAGAGAACAGCCCCAGCATTTT	CASKGNRREQPQHF
15	TRBJ2-7	TRBV5-1	NA	NA	TGCGCCAGCAGCTTGGGACAACCCAACTCCTACGAGCAGTACTTC	CASSLGQPNSYEQYF
15	TRBJ2-3	TRBV7-2	NA	NA	TGTGCCAGCCTATACGAATCGGCTGCCACAGATACGCAGTATTTT	CASLYESAATDTQYF
13	TRBJ1-1	TRBV5-4	NA	few	TGTGCCAGCAGCCTACAGGGGAACACTGAAGCTTTCTTT	CASSLQGNTEAFF
13	TRBJ1-1	TRBV7-9	NA	NA	TGTGCCAGCAGCGCCGAGGGGCCCACTGAAGCTTTCTTT	CASSAEGPTEAFF
19	TRBJ2-5	TRBV7-9	TRBD2	NA	TGTGCCAGCAGCCGCCGGCCTAGCGGGGGGCTTCCGTACCAAGAGACCCAGTACTTC	CASSRRPSGGLPYQETQYF
15	TRBJ1-6	TRBV5-8	TRBD1	NA	TGTGCCAGCAGCTTGGGACAGGGGGGTAATTCACCCCTCCACTTT	CASSLGQGGNSPLHF
17	TRBJ1-6	TRBV11-2	NA	NA	TGTGCCAGCAGCATCGACAGGCCCAGCTCCTATAATTCACCCCTCCACTTT	CASSIDRPSSYNSPLHF
12	TRBJ2-3	TRBV5-6	NA	NA	TGTGCCAGCAGCTTGGCAGGGGGGACGCAGTATTTT	CASSLAGGTQYF
14	TRBJ1-5	TRBV11-2	NA	NA	TGTGCCAGCAGCTTAGCCGGGAGCAATCAGCCCCAGCATTTT	CASSLAGSNQPQHF
13	TRBJ1-5	TRBV30	NA	NA	TGTGCCTGGAGTACAGGGATAGGGCAGCCCCAGCATTTT	CAWSTGIGQPQHF
13	TRBJ2-5	TRBV6-1	TRBD1	NA	TGTGCCAGCAGTGGGGGACAGGGGGAGACCCAGTACTTC	CASSGGQGETQYF